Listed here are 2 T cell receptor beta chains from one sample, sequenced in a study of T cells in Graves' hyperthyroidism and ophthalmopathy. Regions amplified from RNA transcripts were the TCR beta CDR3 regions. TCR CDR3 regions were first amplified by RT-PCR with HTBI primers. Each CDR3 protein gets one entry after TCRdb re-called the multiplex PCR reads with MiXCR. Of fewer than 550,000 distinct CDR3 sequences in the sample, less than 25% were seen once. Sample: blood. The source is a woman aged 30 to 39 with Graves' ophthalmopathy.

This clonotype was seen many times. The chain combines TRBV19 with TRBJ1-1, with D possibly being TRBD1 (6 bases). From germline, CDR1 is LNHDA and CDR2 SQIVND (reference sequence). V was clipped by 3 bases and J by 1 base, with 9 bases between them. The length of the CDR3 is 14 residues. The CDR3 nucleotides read TGTGCCAGTAGTATTAACAGGGAGAACACTGAAGCTTTCTTT. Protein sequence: CASSINRENTEAFF.

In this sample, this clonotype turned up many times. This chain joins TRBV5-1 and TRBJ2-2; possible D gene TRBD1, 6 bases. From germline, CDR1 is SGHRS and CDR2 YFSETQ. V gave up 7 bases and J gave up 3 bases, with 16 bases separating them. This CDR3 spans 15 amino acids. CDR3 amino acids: CASQEGTPYTGELFF. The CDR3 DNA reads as TGCGCCAGCCAGGAAGGGACACCCTACACCGGGGAGCTGTTTTTT.